Listed here are 32 T cell receptor beta chains from one sample, sequenced in a study of T cell responses to AZD1222 COVID-19 vaccine. Produced via immunoSEQ multiplex PCR; TCRdb's table is partial and in-frame only. The sample consists of 150,000 to 250,000 clones, about 89% of them appearing once. The material sequenced was peripheral blood, taken 28 days after the second AZD1222 dose. The receptors stem from an adult who received the AZD1222 COVID-19 vaccine.

The chain carries TRBV6-5 and TRBJ2-5; D gene ambiguous. Deletions cut 5 bases from V and 2 bases from J, with 6 bases between. The CDR3 covers 12 residues. Germline assignment: CDR1 MNHEY and CDR2 SVGAGI. CDR3 residues: CASSTGQETQYF. Written as DNA, the CDR3 is TGTGCCAGCAGTACCGGGCAAGAGACCCAGTACTTC.

The chain recombines TRBV6-2 or TRBV6-3 with TRBJ2-2; 8 positions agree with TRBD2. This CDR3 has 17 amino acids. Germline loops: CDR1 MNHEY, CDR2 SVGEGT. J gave up 3 bases and V 2 bases, and 8 bases lay outside the gene matches. CDR3 in DNA: TGTGCCAGCAGTTACGGCAAGGGACTAGGCTACACCGGGGAGCTGTTTTTT. This translates into CASSYGKGLGYTGELFF.

This clone turned up a few times. V is TRBV28 and J is TRBJ1-1, with D possibly matching TRBD1 (6 bases). This CDR3 spans 14 amino acids. CDR1 is MDHEN and CDR2 is SYDVKM in the germline V gene. V shed 2 bases and J shed 6 bases, with 13 bases lying between them. The CDR3 is CASSLIQGVPEAFF. CDR3 nucleotide sequence: TGTGCCAGCAGTTTAATACAGGGTGTCCCTGAAGCTTTCTTT.

This chain connects TRBV28 to TRBJ2-1; D not resolved. V lost 4 bases and J 10 bases, leaving 17 bases between the germline ends. The germline CDR1 and CDR2 sequences are MDHEN and SYDVKM. The CDR3 totals 14 residues. The CDR3 DNA reads as TGTGCCAGCAGTTCCCATGGCGCCCCCGGGGAGCAGTTCTTC. It specifies CASSSHGAPGEQFF.

With regard to this clone: Other nucleotide sequences in the sample specify the same CDR3. The chain recombines TRBV28 with TRBJ2-7; D is uncertain. CDR1 and CDR2 (germline): MDHEN, SYDVKM. The CDR3 is 11 amino acids. V was pared by 1 base and J by 7 bases, with 5 bases between. CDR3 sequence reads: CASSLFSEQYF. CDR3 nucleotide sequence: TGTGCCAGCAGTTTATTTTCGGAGCAGTACTTC.

The chain links TRBV19 to TRBJ2-1; 7 nucleotides match TRBD2. This CDR3 comprises 15 residues. The germline V gene has CDR1 LNHDA and CDR2 SQIVND (reference sequence). V was pared by 6 bases and J by 0 bases, with 5 bases of the junction left unmatched. CDR3 bases: TGTGCCAGTAGGGAAGGCGGGAGCTCCTACAATGAGCAGTTCTTC. Its translation: CASREGGSSYNEQFF.

This sequence joins TRBV3-1 (or the pseudogene TRBV3-2) and TRBJ1-2; D is uncertain. CDR1 and CDR2 from the germline V gene are LGHDT and YNNKEL (reference sequence). Trimming took off 7 bases at V and 9 bases at J, with 18 bases between the two ends. This CDR3 spans 13 amino acids. CDR3 DNA: TGTGCCAGCACCCCACTCTTCGGGGAAAGCTACACCTTC. Protein: CASTPLFGESYTF.

This chain links TRBV2 with TRBJ1-3; D gene unclear. Germline V gene sequence: CDR1 SNHLY, CDR2 FYNNEI. V was trimmed by 6 bases and J by 1 base, leaving 1 base between them. This CDR3 spans 11 amino acids. The CDR3 nucleotides read TGTGCCAGCAGGTCTGGAAACACCATATATTTT. Its translation is CASRSGNTIYF.

Details on this clone: Distinct nucleotide sequences in the sample also encode this CDR3. The genes are TRBV5-1 and TRBJ2-3, with a weak D call TRBD2 (7 bases). The CDR3 spans 15 residues. Germline CDR1 is SGHRS and CDR2 is YFSETQ. The ends were cut back, 1 base at V and 3 bases at J, with 12 bases in the middle. CDR3 amino acids: CASSLTRGGTDTQYF. The DNA of the CDR3 is TGCGCCAGCAGCTTGACCAGGGGAGGGACAGATACGCAGTATTTT.

The V call is TRBV28, the J call TRBJ1-3; 9 bases are shared with TRBD1. Germline-derived CDR1 and CDR2 are MDHEN and SYDVKM. J gave up 4 bases and V 2 bases, and 3 bases lay outside the gene matches. The CDR3 runs 15 residues. Written as DNA, the CDR3 is TGTGCCAGCAGTTTAACAGGGACAGGGGGAAACACCATATATTTT. Amino acid sequence: CASSLTGTGGNTIYF.

V is TRBV28 and J is TRBJ1-2; weak D call: TRBD1 (5 bases). CDR3 length: 14 amino acids. Germline lookup yields CDR1 MDHEN and CDR2 SYDVKM. Trimming took 3 bases from V and 4 from J, leaving 12 bases between them. In DNA form, the CDR3 reads TGTGCCAGCAGTTTCCGGGGGGATACCTATGGCTACACCTTC. The encoded protein is CASSFRGDTYGYTF.

This chain connects TRBV9 to TRBJ2-3; a possible D gene is TRBD2 (5 bases). Germline V CDR1 and CDR2: SGDLS, YYNGEE. The V end lost 1 base, the J end lost 2 bases, and 11 bases lay between the germline ends. The CDR3 is 15 amino acids. The CDR3 is CASSVSDGLTDTQYF. Here the CDR3 DNA reads TGTGCCAGCAGCGTAAGTGACGGACTCACAGATACGCAGTATTTT.

The chain employs TRBV16 and TRBJ1-2; 10 bases fit TRBD1. V shed 3 bases and J 12 bases; nucleotides not matched to a gene: 10. Germline values: CDR1 KGHSY, CDR2 FQNENV. There are 14 residues in the CDR3. CDR3: CASSQPGQGTLDTF. In DNA, the CDR3 is TGTGCCAGCAGCCAGCCGGGACAGGGGACTTTAGACACCTTC.

V is TRBV11-3 and J is TRBJ1-1; D not resolved. CDR1 is SGHNT, CDR2 YENEEA, per germline. The CDR3 covers 11 residues. V lost 8 bases, J lost 4 bases, and 8 bases lay in between. CDR3 in DNA: TGTGCCAGCGGGAAGGGCACTGAAGCTTTCTTT. Its translation is CASGKGTEAFF.

This chain joins TRBV3-1 (or the pseudogene TRBV3-2) and TRBJ2-1; D gene ambiguous. The CDR3 has 15 amino acids. The germline gives CDR1 LGHDT, CDR2 YNNKEL (reference sequence). V was cut by 0 bases and J by 8 bases, with 14 bases left in between. The CDR3 sequence is CASSQDLRLVHEQFF. DNA of the CDR3: TGTGCCAGCAGCCAAGATCTAAGGCTAGTCCATGAGCAGTTCTTC.

In this sample, this clone turned up once. The V gene is TRBV28, the J gene TRBJ2-7; 7 nucleotides match TRBD2. Germline loops: CDR1 MDHEN, CDR2 SYDVKM. There are 13 residues in the CDR3. Germline trimming cut 3 bases from V and 3 bases from J; bases unmatched to any gene: 2. This CDR3 is CASSFLADYEQYF. The CDR3, as DNA: TGTGCCAGCAGTTTCCTAGCGGACTACGAGCAGTACTTC.

The chain carries TRBV7-2 and TRBJ1-1, with 9 bases matching TRBD1. Germline V gene data show CDR1 as SGHTA and CDR2 as FQGNSA. J lost 5 bases, V lost 3 bases, and 4 bases had no gene match. The CDR3 runs to 14 residues. CDR3 nucleotide sequence: TGTGCCAGCAGCTTTGGGACAGGGTTAACTGAAGCTTTCTTT. Its protein is CASSFGTGLTEAFF.

The genes are TRBV13 and TRBJ2-5; no clear D gene. Germline CDR1 reads PRHDT; CDR2 reads FYEKMQ (reference sequence). The length of the CDR3 is 14 residues. V was cut by 4 bases and J by 7 bases, with 16 bases left in between. This chain's CDR3 is CASSSPRAGSTQYF. The CDR3 coding sequence is TGTGCCAGCAGCTCCCCCCGGGCAGGTTCGACCCAGTACTTC.

The chain joins TRBV24-1 to TRBJ2-1; 9 nucleotides agree with TRBD2. V dropped 2 bases and J dropped 7; count of bases not matched to a gene: 8. Germline values: CDR1 KGHDR, CDR2 SFDVKD. This CDR3 is 16 amino acids long. The CDR3 sequence: CATSDSVAGAGNEQFF. The CDR3 DNA reads as TGTGCCACCAGTGATTCTGTAGCGGGAGCGGGGAATGAGCAGTTCTTC.

The chain joins TRBV4-1 to TRBJ1-2, with D possibly TRBD1 on 6 matching bases. The CDR3 length is 15 residues. V lost 3 bases and J lost 4, with 15 bases in between. Germline V gene sequence: CDR1 MGHRA, CDR2 YSYEKL. The CDR3 DNA reads TGCGCCAGCAGCCAGCCAACCCAGGGGATCTATGGCTACACCTTC. Translating it yields CASSQPTQGIYGYTF.

V and J are TRBV6-5 and TRBJ2-7; 8 bases agree with TRBD1. The germline gives CDR1 MNHEY, CDR2 SVGAGI. This CDR3 contains 15 residues. V lost 4 bases, J lost 1 base, and 6 bases stayed unmatched. This CDR3 is CASSFTTGDSYEQYF. In nucleotides, the CDR3 is TGTGCCAGCAGTTTCACGACAGGGGATTCCTACGAGCAGTACTTC.

The CDR3 region has the DNA TGTGCCAGCAGCATCGGACTCAAGAACACTGAAGCTTTCTTT. Residues: CASSIGLKNTEAFF. The J gene is TRBJ1-1, the V gene TRBV11-2; D is unresolved. Germline V lookup: CDR1 SGHAT, CDR2 FQNNGV. This CDR3 has 14 residues. The germline V and J ends were trimmed by 5 bases and 1 base, with 11 bases remaining between them.

The J gene is TRBJ1-2, the V gene TRBV28; D gene uncertain. With 5 bases removed from V and 5 bases from J, the gap between germline ends came to 15 bases. The germline V gene encodes CDR1 MDHEN and CDR2 SYDVKM. The CDR3 covers 14 residues. CDR3 bases: TGTGCCAGCAGTCCCCCTGCCCTGCCGTATGGCTACACCTTC. This sequence encodes CASSPPALPYGYTF.

This rearrangement joins TRBV7-2 to TRBJ2-7; TRBD2 is a possible D gene (6 bases). CDR3 length equals 13 residues. Trimming removed 5 bases at V and 6 bases at J, with 14 bases between. The germline V gene has CDR1 SGHTA and CDR2 FQGNSA. CDR3 residues: CASSPRSSGEQYF. The CDR3 DNA follows: TGTGCCAGCAGCCCCCGAAGTAGCGGCGAGCAGTACTTC.

The J gene is TRBJ2-1, the V gene TRBV27; D ambiguous. The length of the CDR3 is 13 residues. Germline V lookup: CDR1 MNHEY, CDR2 SMNVEV (reference sequence). V was trimmed by 6 bases and J by 16 bases, leaving 22 bases between them. In DNA, the CDR3 is TGTGCCAGCAGAAAAAGCGATGGGTTATCTGGTTTCTTC. Its protein is CASRKSDGLSGFF.

The J gene is TRBJ1-4, the V gene TRBV15; D perhaps matches TRBD1 (6 bases). Per germline, CDR1 LNHNV and CDR2 YYDKDF (reference sequence). V lost 4 bases, J lost 0 bases, and 12 bases lay in between. The CDR3 covers 16 residues. In DNA form, the CDR3 reads TGTGCCACCAGCAACCCCCGACAGGCAACTAATGAAAAACTGTTTTTT. This codes for CATSNPRQATNEKLFF.

Here the CDR3 DNA reads TGTGCCAGCAGTATCCCGGGGTACTATGGCTACACCTTC. It encodes CASSIPGYYGYTF. V and J are TRBV2 and TRBJ1-2; no firm D call. Germline CDR1 SNHLY, CDR2 FYNNEI. CDR3 length: 13 amino acids. V lost 5 bases, J lost 3 bases, and 10 bases lay in between. Together with reference TRBV2 and TRBJ1-2, the CDR3 gives the full variable domain: EPEVTQTPSHQVTQMGQEVILRCVPISNHLYFYWYRQILGQKVEFLVSFYNNEISEKSEIFDDQFSVERPDGSNFTLKIRSTKLEDSAMYFCASSIPGYYGYTFGSGTRLTVV.

The chain couples TRBV11-2 to TRBJ2-2; 9 bases align to TRBD2. The CDR3 extends over 16 amino acids. Per germline, CDR1 SGHAT and CDR2 FQNNGV. J was trimmed by 2 bases and V by 5 bases; bases with no gene match: 6. CDR3: CASSPGLARNTGELFF. CDR3 nucleotide sequence: TGTGCCAGCAGCCCGGGACTAGCCAGAAACACCGGGGAGCTGTTTTTT.

The rearrangement joins TRBV7-2 to TRBJ1-5; 7 bases fit TRBD1. Trimming took 0 bases from V and 5 from J; bases not matched to a gene: 10. Germline assignment: CDR1 SGHTA and CDR2 FQGNSA. This CDR3 comprises 17 residues. CDR3 sequence (DNA): TGTGCCAGCAGCTTAGCCCTATTCAAGGGGGCGGATCAGCCCCAGCATTTT. Translating gives CASSLALFKGADQPQHF.

This clone appeared once. Mismatch with germline at one junction end may stem from a read error. The chain has TRBV6-1 and TRBJ2-1; 8 bases are a match to TRBD2. Per the germline V gene, CDR1 is MNHNS and CDR2 is SASEGT. The CDR3 extends over 16 amino acids. CDR3 DNA sequence: TGTGCCAGCAGAGAAGCCGGGCTAGCGGGCCTCAATGAGCAGTTCTTC. Translating gives CASREAGLAGLNEQFF.

This clone was counted once. The chain uses TRBV12-3 or TRBV12-4 and TRBJ1-1; D perhaps matches TRBD1 (5 bases). With 5 bases removed from V and 9 bases from J, the gap between germline ends came to 13 bases. The CDR3 is 12 residues long. CDR3 amino acids: CASSRQGTQAFF. DNA of the CDR3: TGTGCCAGCAGTCGCCAGGGTACTCAAGCTTTCTTT.

V is TRBV6-1 and J is TRBJ2-5, with D unresolved. CDR1 and CDR2 from the germline V gene are MNHNS and SASEGT. V was trimmed by 3 bases and J by 0 bases, leaving 11 bases between them. This CDR3 region has 15 residues. The CDR3 region is CASSDGWHYQETQYF. The CDR3 coding sequence is TGTGCCAGCAGTGACGGTTGGCACTACCAAGAGACCCAGTACTTC.